This T cell receptor beta chain was recorded in a study of blood T cell repertoires in COVID-19. Some clones are missing from TCRdb's copy, which holds only in-frame ones; the method was immunoSEQ multiplex PCR. In the table there are some 130,000 clones, roughly 84% of which are singletons. V was trimmed by 7 bases and J by 6 bases, leaving 21 bases between them. The CDR3 covers 15 residues. Germline V gives CDR1 SNHLY, CDR2 FYNNEI. The sample comprised peripheral blood. This clonotype was sampled from a man aged 60 to 69 with acute or convalescent COVID-19. The chain recombines TRBV2 with TRBJ1-2; D unresolved. The CDR3 DNA is TGTGCCAGCACTACTTCCCGATCGGAGGGAAATGGCTACACCTTC. Amino acid sequence: CASTTSRSEGNGYTF.